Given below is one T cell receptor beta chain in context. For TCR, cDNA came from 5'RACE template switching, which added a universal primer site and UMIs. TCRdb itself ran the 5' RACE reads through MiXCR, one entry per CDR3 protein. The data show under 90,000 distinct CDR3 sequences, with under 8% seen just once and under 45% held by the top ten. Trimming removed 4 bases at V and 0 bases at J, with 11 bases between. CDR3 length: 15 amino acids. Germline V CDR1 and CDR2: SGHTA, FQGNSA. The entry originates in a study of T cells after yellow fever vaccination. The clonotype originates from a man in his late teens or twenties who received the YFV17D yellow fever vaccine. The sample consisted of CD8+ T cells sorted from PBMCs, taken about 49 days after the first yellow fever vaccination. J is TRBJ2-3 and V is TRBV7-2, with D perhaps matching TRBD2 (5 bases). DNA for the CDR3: TGTGCCAGCAGCTATGGTGGGGAGAGCACAGATACGCAGTATTTT. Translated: CASSYGGESTDTQYF.